A single sample is the source of the 16 T cell receptor beta chains below, sequenced in a study of cytomegalovirus exposure and HLA in healthy donors. Both 60 Vbeta primers and 13 Jbeta primers went into the PCR. Profiled with immunoSEQ multiplex PCR; TCRdb holds only in-frame clones, not every one. The data hold about 150,000 clones, with over 70% observed a single time. Sequenced material: PBMCs. The receptor set was obtained from a young man in good health and CMV-seropositive.

This clone occurred a few times. V and J are TRBV30 and TRBJ2-1; D may be TRBD1 (6 bases). Germline loops: CDR1 GTSNPN, CDR2 SVGIG (reference sequence). This CDR3 is built from 14 residues. V lost 4 bases, J lost 6 bases, and 16 bases lay in between. The CDR3 nucleotides read TGTGCCTGGATGGTGGCAGGGGCTCCCAATGAGCAGTTCTTC. This gives the protein CAWMVAGAPNEQFF. Full variable domain (remainder filled in from reference TRBV30 and TRBJ2-1): SQTIHQWPATLVQPVGSPLSLECTVEGTSNPNLYWYRQAAGRGLQLLFYSVGIGQISSEVPQNLSASRPQDRQFILSSKKLLLSDSGFYLCAWMVAGAPNEQFFGPGTRLTVL.

This clone showed up just a few times. The genes are TRBV11-3 and TRBJ1-2; TRBD1 matches at 7 bases. The CDR3 has 16 residues. V trimming: 5 bases; J trimming: 0 bases; junction bases outside the gene matches: 9. Per germline, CDR1 SGHNT and CDR2 YENEEA. The CDR3 loop reads CASSTENRGANYGYTF. In DNA, the CDR3 is TGTGCCAGCAGCACCGAGAACAGGGGCGCTAACTATGGCTACACCTTC.

The rearrangement links TRBV19 to TRBJ2-5; TRBD2 agrees at 10 bases. The CDR3 consists of 15 residues. The germline CDR1 and CDR2 sequences are LNHDA and SQIVND (reference sequence). The V gene end was trimmed by 5 bases and the J gene end by 2 bases; junction bases not matched to a gene: 5. The CDR3: CASSRTSGIQETQYF. As DNA, the CDR3 is TGTGCCAGTAGTCGCACTAGCGGGATACAAGAGACCCAGTACTTC.

The genes are TRBV29-1 and TRBJ2-5; 7 nucleotides match TRBD2. This CDR3 spans 13 amino acids. With 7 bases clipped from V and 3 bases from J, the junction kept 8 bases outside the gene matches. Germline V gene sequence: CDR1 SQVTM, CDR2 ANQGSEA. The CDR3 DNA reads as TGCAGCGCTGGACCGGGGGGTAAAGAGACCCAGTACTTC. Protein: CSAGPGGKETQYF.

This chain links TRBV28 with TRBJ2-7; 7 bases are a match to TRBD2. The CDR3 contains 16 residues. V shed 5 bases, J shed 3 bases, and the junction held 13 bases outside the gene matches. In germline, CDR1 is MDHEN, CDR2 SYDVKM. The CDR3 region has the DNA TGTGCCAGCAGTCCACTAATGGCGGGGGAATACTACGAGCAGTACTTC. This translates into CASSPLMAGEYYEQYF.

This clone came up a few times. The chain has TRBV5-1 and TRBJ1-1; the D is unclear. The CDR3 length is 14 residues. Trimming cost V 2 bases and J 3 bases, with 11 bases left between them. CDR1 SGHRS and CDR2 YFSETQ come from the germline V gene. The CDR3 loop reads CASSLAIQDTEAFF. CDR3 DNA sequence: TGCGCCAGCAGCTTAGCCATCCAGGACACTGAAGCTTTCTTT.

A single count supports this clone. The CDR3 region is CASGLLYEQYF. As DNA, the CDR3 is TGTGCCAGCGGGCTCCTCTACGAGCAGTACTTC. V gene TRBV6-5 combines with J gene TRBJ2-7; no clear D. V dropped 8 bases and J dropped 3 bases, with 8 bases sitting between them. Germline V gene lookup returns CDR1 MNHEY and CDR2 SVGAGI. CDR3 length: 11 amino acids.

This chain uses TRBV27 with TRBJ2-7; maybe TRBD1 (7 bases). CDR3 size: 15 residues. Trimming took 6 bases from V and 0 from J, leaving 15 bases between them. CDR1 MNHEY and CDR2 SMNVEV come from the germline V gene (reference sequence). CDR3 bases: TGTGCCAGCAGGGGGGGACAGCTGAGCTCCTACGAGCAGTACTTC. Its protein is CASRGGQLSSYEQYF.

The chain combines TRBV5-4 with TRBJ1-1; TRBD1 agrees at 9 bases. Germline CDR1 SGHNT, CDR2 YYREEE (reference sequence). This CDR3 spans 13 amino acids. The ends lost 4 bases at V and 4 bases at J; junction bases unmatched: 2. The CDR3 nucleotides read TGTGCCAGCAGCAAGGACAGGGGCACTGAAGCTTTCTTT. This gives the protein CASSKDRGTEAFF.

Concerning this clone: The sample has other DNA sequences that encode this CDR3 too. The V call is TRBV11-3, the J call TRBJ2-7; 7 positions agree with TRBD2. V lost 4 bases and J lost 3; bases outside the gene matches: 0. This CDR3 has 12 amino acids. Germline CDR1 reads SGHNT; CDR2 reads YENEEA. The CDR3 DNA sequence: TGTGCCAGCAGCTCTAGCGGCTACGAGCAGTACTTC. Translation gives CASSSSGYEQYF.

The chain uses TRBV11-3 and TRBJ2-3; 8 nucleotides line up with TRBD2. CDR3 length equals 15 residues. V was clipped by 5 bases and J by 2 bases; unmatched bases: 6. Looked up from germline, CDR1 is SGHNT and CDR2 is YENEEA. Here the CDR3 reads CASSPGGAATDTQYF. The CDR3 DNA reads as TGTGCCAGCAGCCCCGGGGGGGCGGCCACAGATACGCAGTATTTT.

V gene TRBV11-3 combines with J gene TRBJ2-5; 9 nucleotides line up with TRBD2. Germline loops: CDR1 SGHNT, CDR2 YENEEA. V shed 5 bases and J 4 bases; nucleotides not matched to a gene: 8. The CDR3 has 15 amino acids. The CDR3 DNA reads as TGTGCCAGCAGCCCTCGGGGAGCGGGGGGAGAGACCCAGTACTTC. It encodes CASSPRGAGGETQYF.

This chain links TRBV6-4 with TRBJ2-1; 8 bases are shared with TRBD2. V dropped 4 bases and J dropped 4; count of bases not matched to a gene: 9. This CDR3 is 16 amino acids long. CDR1 MRHNA and CDR2 SNTAGT come from the germline V gene. CDR3: CASSAMPAGAYNEQFF. The CDR3 bases are TGTGCCAGCAGTGCGATGCCAGCGGGAGCGTACAATGAGCAGTTCTTC.

The chain uses TRBV27 and TRBJ1-1; TRBD1 might be the D (6 bases). V was cut by 3 bases and J by 4 bases, with 12 bases left in between. CDR1 is MNHEY and CDR2 is SMNVEV in the germline V gene (reference sequence). The CDR3 totals 14 residues. The CDR3 spells CASSFRGGGTEAFF. CDR3 nucleotide sequence: TGTGCCAGCAGTTTTAGGGGGGGCGGCACTGAAGCTTTCTTT.

The V call is TRBV5-1, the J call TRBJ2-2; TRBD1 aligns across 8 bases. This CDR3 has 16 amino acids. Germline V gives CDR1 SGHRS, CDR2 YFSETQ. V lost 3 bases to trimming and J lost 1 base; unmatched junction nucleotides: 5. The CDR3 is CASSWTGTGNTGELFF. The CDR3 coding sequence is TGCGCCAGCAGCTGGACCGGGACAGGGAACACCGGGGAGCTGTTTTTT.

V and J are TRBV4-1 and TRBJ2-3; TRBD2 matches at 11 bases. V was clipped by 5 bases and J by 0 bases; unmatched bases: 10. The CDR3 is 18 amino acids. The germline V gene has CDR1 MGHRA and CDR2 YSYEKL. The CDR3 coding sequence is TGCGCCAGCAGCAACCTAGCGGGAGGCCGAGTGAGCACAGATACGCAGTATTTT. Translating it yields CASSNLAGGRVSTDTQYF.